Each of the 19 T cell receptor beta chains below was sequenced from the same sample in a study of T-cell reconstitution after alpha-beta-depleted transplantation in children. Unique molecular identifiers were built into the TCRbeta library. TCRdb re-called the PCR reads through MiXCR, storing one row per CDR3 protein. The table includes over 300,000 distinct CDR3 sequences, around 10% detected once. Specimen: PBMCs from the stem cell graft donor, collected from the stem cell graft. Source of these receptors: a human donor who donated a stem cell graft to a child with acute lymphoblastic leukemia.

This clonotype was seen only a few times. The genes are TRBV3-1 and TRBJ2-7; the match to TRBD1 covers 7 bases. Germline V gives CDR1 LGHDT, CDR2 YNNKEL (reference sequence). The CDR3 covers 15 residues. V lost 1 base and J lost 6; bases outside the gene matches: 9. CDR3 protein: CASSQAYRGRGEQYF. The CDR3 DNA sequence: TGTGCCAGCAGCCAAGCTTACAGGGGACGAGGCGAGCAGTACTTC.

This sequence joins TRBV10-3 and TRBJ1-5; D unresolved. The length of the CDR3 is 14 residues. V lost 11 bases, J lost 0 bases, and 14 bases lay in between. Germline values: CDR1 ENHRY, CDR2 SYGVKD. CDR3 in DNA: TGTGCCGCCTGGGGTGGGTATAGCAATCAGCCCCAGCATTTT. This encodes CAAWGGYSNQPQHF.

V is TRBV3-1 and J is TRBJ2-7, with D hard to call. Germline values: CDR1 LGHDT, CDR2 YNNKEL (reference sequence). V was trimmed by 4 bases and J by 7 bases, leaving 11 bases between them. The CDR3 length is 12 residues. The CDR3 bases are TGTGCCAGCAGCCCGTGGATAGGTGAGCAGTACTTC. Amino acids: CASSPWIGEQYF.

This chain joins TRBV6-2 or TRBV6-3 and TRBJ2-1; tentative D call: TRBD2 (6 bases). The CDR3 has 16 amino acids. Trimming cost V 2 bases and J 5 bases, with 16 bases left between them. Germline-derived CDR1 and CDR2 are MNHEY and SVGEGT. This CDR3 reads CASSYGVGSSHNEQFF. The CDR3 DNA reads TGTGCCAGCAGTTACGGGGTCGGGAGCAGCCACAATGAGCAGTTCTTC.

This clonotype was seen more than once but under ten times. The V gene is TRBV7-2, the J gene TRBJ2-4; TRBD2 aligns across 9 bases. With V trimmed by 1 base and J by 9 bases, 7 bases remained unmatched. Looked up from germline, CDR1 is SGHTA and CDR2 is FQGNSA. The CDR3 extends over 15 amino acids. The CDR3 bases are TGTGCCAGCAGCTTAGTGCTAGCGGGAAGGAGCATTCAGTACTTC. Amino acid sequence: CASSLVLAGRSIQYF. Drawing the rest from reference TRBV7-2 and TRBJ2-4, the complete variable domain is GAGVSQSPSNKVTEKGKDVELRCDPISGHTALYWYRQSLGQGLEFLIYFQGNSAPDKSGLPSDRFSAERTGGSVSTLTIQRTQQEDSAVYLCASSLVLAGRSIQYFGAGTRLSVL.

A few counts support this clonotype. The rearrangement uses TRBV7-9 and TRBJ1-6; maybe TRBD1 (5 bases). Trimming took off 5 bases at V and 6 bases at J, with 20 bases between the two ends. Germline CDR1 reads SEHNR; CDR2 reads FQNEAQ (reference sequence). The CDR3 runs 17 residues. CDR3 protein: CASSEGVANPPNSPLHF. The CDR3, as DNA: TGTGCCAGCAGCGAAGGGGTGGCTAATCCGCCTAATTCACCCCTCCACTTT.

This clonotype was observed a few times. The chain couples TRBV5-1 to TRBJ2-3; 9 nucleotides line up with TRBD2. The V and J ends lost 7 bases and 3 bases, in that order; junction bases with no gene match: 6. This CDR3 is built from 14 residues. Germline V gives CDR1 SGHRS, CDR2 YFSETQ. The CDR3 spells CASQTSGATDTQYF. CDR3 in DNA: TGCGCCAGCCAGACTAGCGGAGCTACAGATACGCAGTATTTT. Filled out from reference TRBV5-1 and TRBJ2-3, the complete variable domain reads KAGVTQTPRYLIKTRGQQVTLSCSPISGHRSVSWYQQTPGQGLQFLFEYFSETQRNKGNFPGRFSGRQFSNSRSEMNVSTLELGDSALYLCASQTSGATDTQYFGPGTRLTVL.

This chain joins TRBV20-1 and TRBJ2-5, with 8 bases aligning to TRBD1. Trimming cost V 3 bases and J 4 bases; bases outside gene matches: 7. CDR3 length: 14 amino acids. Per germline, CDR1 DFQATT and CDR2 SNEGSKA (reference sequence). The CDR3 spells CSASGPGGVETQYF. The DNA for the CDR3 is TGCAGTGCTAGCGGCCCAGGGGGCGTAGAGACCCAGTACTTC.

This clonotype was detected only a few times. The CDR3 is CASSLAKGQGLPGYTF. The DNA of the CDR3 is TGTGCCAGCAGCTTAGCGAAGGGACAGGGCTTACCTGGCTACACCTTC. V usage is TRBV7-9 and J usage is TRBJ1-2, with TRBD1 matching over 9 bases. CDR1 is SEHNR and CDR2 is FQNEAQ in the germline V gene (reference sequence). V shed 0 bases, J shed 7 bases, and the junction held 9 bases outside the gene matches. This CDR3 contains 16 residues.

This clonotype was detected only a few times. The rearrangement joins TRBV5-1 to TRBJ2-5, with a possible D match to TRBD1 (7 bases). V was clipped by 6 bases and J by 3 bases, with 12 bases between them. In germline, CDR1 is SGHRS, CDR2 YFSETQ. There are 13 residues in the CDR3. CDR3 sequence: CASTQGGEETQYF. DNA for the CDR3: TGCGCCAGCACCCAGGGGGGTGAAGAGACCCAGTACTTC.

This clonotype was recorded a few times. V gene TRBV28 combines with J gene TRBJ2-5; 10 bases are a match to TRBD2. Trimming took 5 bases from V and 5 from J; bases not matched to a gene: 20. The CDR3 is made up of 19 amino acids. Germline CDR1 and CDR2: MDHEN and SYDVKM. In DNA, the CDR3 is TGTGCCAGCAGTCCCCGACACCTAAGCGGGGGGGCATGGGTGGAGACCCAGTACTTC. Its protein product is CASSPRHLSGGAWVETQYF.

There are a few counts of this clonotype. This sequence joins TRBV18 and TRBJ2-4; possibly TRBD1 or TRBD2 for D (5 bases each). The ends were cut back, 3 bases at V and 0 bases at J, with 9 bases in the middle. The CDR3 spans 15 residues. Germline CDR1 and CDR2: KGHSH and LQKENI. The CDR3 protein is CASSPMGVAKNIQYF. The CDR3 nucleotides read TGTGCCAGCTCACCCATGGGGGTAGCCAAAAACATTCAGTACTTC.

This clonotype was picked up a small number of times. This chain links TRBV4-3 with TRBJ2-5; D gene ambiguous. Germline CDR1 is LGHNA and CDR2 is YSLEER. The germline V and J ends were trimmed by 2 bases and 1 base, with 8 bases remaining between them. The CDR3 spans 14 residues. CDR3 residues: CASSQILSQETQYF. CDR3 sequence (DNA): TGCGCCAGCAGCCAAATCCTAAGCCAAGAGACCCAGTACTTC.

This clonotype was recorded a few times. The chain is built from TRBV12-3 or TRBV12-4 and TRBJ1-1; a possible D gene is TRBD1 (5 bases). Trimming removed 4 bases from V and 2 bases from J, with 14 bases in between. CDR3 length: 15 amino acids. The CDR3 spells CASSWADSQNTEAFF. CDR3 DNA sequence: TGTGCCAGCAGTTGGGCAGACAGTCAAAACACTGAAGCTTTCTTT.

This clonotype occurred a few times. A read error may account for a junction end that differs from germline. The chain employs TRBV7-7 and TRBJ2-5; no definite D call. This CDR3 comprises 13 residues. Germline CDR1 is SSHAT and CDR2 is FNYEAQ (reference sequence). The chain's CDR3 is CASSLHRQETQYF. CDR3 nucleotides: TGTGCTAGCAGCTTACACCGGCAAGAGACCCAGTACTTC. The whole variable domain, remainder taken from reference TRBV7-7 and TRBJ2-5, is GAGVSQSPRYKVTKRGQDVTLRCDPISSHATLYWYQQALGQGPEFLTYFNYEAQPDKSGLPSDRFSAERPEGSISTLTIQRTEQRDSAMYRCASSLHRQETQYFGPGTRLLVL.

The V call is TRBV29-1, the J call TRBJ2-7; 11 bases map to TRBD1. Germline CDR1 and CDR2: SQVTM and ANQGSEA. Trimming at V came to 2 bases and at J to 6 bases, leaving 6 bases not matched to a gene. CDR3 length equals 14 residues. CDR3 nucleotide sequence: TGCAGCGTTGAACACGGACAGGGGGCGGCCGAGCAGTACTTC. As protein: CSVEHGQGAAEQYF.

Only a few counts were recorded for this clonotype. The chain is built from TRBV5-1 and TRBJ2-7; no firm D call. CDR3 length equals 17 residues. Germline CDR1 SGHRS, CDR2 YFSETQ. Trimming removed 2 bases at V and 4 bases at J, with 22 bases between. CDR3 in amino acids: CASSFAPAGGIKYEQYF. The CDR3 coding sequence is TGCGCCAGCAGCTTCGCCCCAGCCGGTGGGATCAAGTACGAGCAGTACTTC. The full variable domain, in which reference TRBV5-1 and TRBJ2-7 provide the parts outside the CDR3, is KAGVTQTPRYLIKTRGQQVTLSCSPISGHRSVSWYQQTPGQGLQFLFEYFSETQRNKGNFPGRFSGRQFSNSRSEMNVSTLELGDSALYLCASSFAPAGGIKYEQYFGPGTRLTVT.

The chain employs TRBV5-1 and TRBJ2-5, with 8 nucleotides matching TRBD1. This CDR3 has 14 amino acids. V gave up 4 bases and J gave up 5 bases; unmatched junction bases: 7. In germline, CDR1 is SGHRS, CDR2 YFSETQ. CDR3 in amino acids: CASSLGTGDETQYF. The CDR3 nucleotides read TGCGCCAGCAGCCTAGGGACAGGTGACGAGACCCAGTACTTC. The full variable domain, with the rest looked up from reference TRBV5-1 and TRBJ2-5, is KAGVTQTPRYLIKTRGQQVTLSCSPISGHRSVSWYQQTPGQGLQFLFEYFSETQRNKGNFPGRFSGRQFSNSRSEMNVSTLELGDSALYLCASSLGTGDETQYFGPGTRLLVL.

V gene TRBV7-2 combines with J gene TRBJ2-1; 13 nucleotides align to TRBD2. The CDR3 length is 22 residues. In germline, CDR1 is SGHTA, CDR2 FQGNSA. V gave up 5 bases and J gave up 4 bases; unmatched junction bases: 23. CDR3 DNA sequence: TGTGCCAGCAGCGTTTACCCCAGGACTAGCGGGAGTCCCTCCATTGGATACAATGAGCAGTTCTTC. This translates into CASSVYPRTSGSPSIGYNEQFF.